A selection of T cell receptor beta chains follows, all from one sample in a study of shared clonotypes between healthy human individuals. Assay: immunoSEQ multiplex PCR; the TCRdb copy retains only in-frame clones and omits some. The sample records around 1.9 million clones, about 92% being singletons. The sample consisted of naive CD8+ T cells from PBMCs. All receptors come from a man aged 18 to 29 in good health. Some clones in this sample may be carry-over from other donors' samples. Each CDR3 is given with its conserved first and last residue. D genes are given only for firm matches. A clone size is listed for some rows: how often the clone was seen (once, few, many), or a class if it is expanded.

>TRBJ2-3|-|TRBV27|-
TGTGCCAGCAGTTTATTCCGAACTAGCACAGATACGCAGTATTTT
CASSLFRTSTDTQYF
>TRBJ2-2|-|TRBV15|TRBD1
TGTGCCACCAGCGCAGAGGGGACAGTGGACACCGGGGAGCTGTTTTTT
CATSAEGTVDTGELFF
>TRBJ2-1|-|TRBV4-3|TRBD2
TGCGCCAGCAGCCAAGAGTGGGCGGGAGGATCTCTCTACAATGAGCAGTTCTTC
CASSQEWAGGSLYNEQFF
>TRBJ1-3|-|TRBV19|-
TGTGCCAGTAGTGTAAACAGGAACGGAGGAAACACCATATATTTT
CASSVNRNGGNTIYF
>TRBJ2-3|once|TRBV7-8|-
TGTGCCACGGCCGGCACAGATACGCAGTATTTT
CATAGTDTQYF
>TRBJ2-1|-|TRBV6-5|-
TGTGCCAGCAGTTACTCGCCGAGCGGTGGTACTGAGCAGTTCTTC
CASSYSPSGGTEQFF
>TRBJ1-1|-|TRBV6-5|-
TGTGCCAGCAGTACGCGACAGGCACATGAAGCTTTCTTT
CASSTRQAHEAFF
>TRBJ1-5|once|TRBV12-2|-
TGTGCAAGTCGCAAGACAGGAAATCAGCCCCAGCATTTT
CASRKTGNQPQHF
>TRBJ2-1|-|TRBV27|-
TGTGCCAGCAGTCCCCAGACGGTTCTGGGATTAAATGAGCAGTTCTTC
CASSPQTVLGLNEQFF
>TRBJ2-7|-|TRBV6-5|-
TGTGCCAGCAGTTACCGGGCAGGTGAAAGGAACGAGCAGTACTTC
CASSYRAGERNEQYF
>TRBJ2-7|-|TRBV27|TRBD2
TGTGCCAGCAGCCCGGACGGGGGGTTCGAGCAGTACTTC
CASSPDGGFEQYF
>TRBJ2-7|-|TRBV6-5|TRBD1
TGTGCCAGCAGTTGGGACAGGGCCTCCTACGAGCAGTACTTC
CASSWDRASYEQYF
>TRBJ2-5|-|TRBV29-1|TRBD2
TGCAGCGTTGACGGGACTAGCGGGAGTGCAGAGACCCAGTACTTC
CSVDGTSGSAETQYF
>TRBJ2-7|-|TRBV7-9|-
TGTGCCAGCAGCACCAGTAATATTTGGAACGAGCAGTACTTC
CASSTSNIWNEQYF
>TRBJ2-5|once|TRBV29-1|TRBD2
TGCAGCGTTGGGCTAGCGGGACGGAGAGAGACCCAGTACTTC
CSVGLAGRRETQYF
>TRBJ2-5|-|TRBV7-9|TRBD2
TGTGCCAGCAGCTTAAGACTAGCGGGAGTGAGAGAGACCCAGTACTTC
CASSLRLAGVRETQYF
>TRBJ2-7|-|TRBV7-8|-
TGTGCCAGCAGCTTAGCGCACCGAGTACAAAGCCGTCCGTACTTC
CASSLAHRVQSRPYF
>TRBJ2-2|-|TRBV7-9|-
TGTGCCAGCAGCTTGGGGGGTAACGGGGAGCTGTTTTTT
CASSLGGNGELFF
>TRBJ2-7|-|TRBV9|-
TGTGCCAGCAGCGAGGGGTCAGGCTACGAGCAGTACTTC
CASSEGSGYEQYF